What follows are 12 T cell receptor beta chains derived from one specimen sequenced in a study of a mutant IDH1 vaccine in newly diagnosed glioma (dated by TCRdb to about 2021). The label giving this sample's time point can be read as: baseline, week 1 (first vaccination visit). This specimen's treatment or condition label, interpreted: pre-vaccination baseline after standard-of-care therapy. Libraries were made using the immunoSEQ multiplex PCR assay. TCRdb re-hosts the immuneACCESS table, in-frame sequences only. Its copies lack some clones; in the studies checked, an unresolved V gene accounts for under half of them, and the cause for the rest is not known. The sample table holds about 54,000 clones, of which approximately 80% were seen once. Jointly, the top ten make up about 21% of the sample. Sequenced here: PBMCs, sampled from a glioma patient treated with radiotherapy, temozolomide or both. These receptors originate from a man in his late teens or twenties with glioma.

The DNA of the CDR3 is TGTGCCAGTAGTAGGGGTGGACAGGTCCTCTATGGCTACACCTTC. Protein sequence: CASSRGGQVLYGYTF. The chain recombines TRBV19 with TRBJ1-2, with TRBD1 identical over 7 bases. V trimming: 4 bases; J trimming: 4 bases; junction bases outside the gene matches: 9. This CDR3 is built from 15 residues. CDR1 and CDR2 (germline): LNHDA, SQIVND (reference sequence).

The V gene is TRBV4-1, the J gene TRBJ2-7, with 11 bases matching TRBD2. The V segment lost 4 bases and the J segment 0 bases; nucleotides outside the gene matches: 14. The V gene's germline CDR1 is MGHRA and CDR2 YSYEKL. CDR3 length: 19 amino acids. Here the CDR3 reads CASSPEYGTSGGSSYEQYF. The CDR3 bases are TGCGCCAGCAGCCCAGAATACGGGACTAGCGGCGGAAGCTCCTACGAGCAGTACTTC.

This rearrangement joins TRBV7-9 to TRBJ1-2; tentative D call: TRBD1 (6 bases). Trimming removed 6 bases from V and 7 bases from J, with 15 bases in between. Germline CDR1 reads SEHNR; CDR2 reads FQNEAQ (reference sequence). The length of the CDR3 is 13 residues. The CDR3 DNA is TGTGCCAGCAGTGACTCAGGGGCGGGTGGCTACACCTTC. Translating it yields CASSDSGAGGYTF.

The chain carries TRBV7-8 and TRBJ1-1, with a tentative D call TRBD1 (5 bases). The CDR3 extends over 16 amino acids. Germline-derived CDR1 and CDR2 are SGHVS and FQNEAQ. Trimming took 5 bases from V and 0 from J, leaving 16 bases between them. CDR3 DNA: TGTGCCAGCAGCCCAGCTCGGGGCAGGTTGAACACTGAAGCTTTCTTT. Its protein is CASSPARGRLNTEAFF.

V and J are TRBV19 and TRBJ2-7; 12 nucleotides line up with TRBD2. Per the germline V gene, CDR1 is LNHDA and CDR2 is SQIVND (reference sequence). The CDR3 extends over 14 amino acids. The V and J ends lost 5 bases and 9 bases, in that order; junction bases with no gene match: 8. The CDR3 coding sequence is TGTGCCAGTAGTGCTACTAGCGGGAGGAATCGGCAGTACTTC. Translation: CASSATSGRNRQYF.

The chain joins TRBV19 to TRBJ1-1; D remains ambiguous. Germline lookup yields CDR1 LNHDA and CDR2 SQIVND (reference sequence). V lost 1 base and J lost 0, with 9 bases in between. There are 15 residues in the CDR3. The CDR3 reads CASSIASGMNTEAFF. CDR3 nucleotides: TGTGCCAGTAGTATAGCTTCCGGGATGAACACTGAAGCTTTCTTT.

The chain is built from TRBV5-6 and TRBJ2-2; D tentatively fits TRBD1 or TRBD2 (5 bases each). This CDR3 is 13 amino acids long. CDR1 is SGHDT and CDR2 is YYEEEE in the germline V gene. Trimming removed 4 bases at V and 6 bases at J, with 10 bases between. The chain's CDR3 is CASSRGPAGELFF. The CDR3 DNA reads as TGTGCCAGCAGCCGGGGACCGGCCGGGGAGCTGTTTTTT.

The chain joins TRBV6-4 to TRBJ1-2, with 8 bases aligning to TRBD1. This CDR3 has 15 amino acids. Trimming cost V 4 bases and J 3 bases; bases outside gene matches: 7. Per the germline V gene, CDR1 is MRHNA and CDR2 is SNTAGT. The CDR3 is CASSGPSDRDYGYTF. In nucleotides, the CDR3 is TGTGCCAGCAGTGGGCCCTCGGACAGGGACTATGGCTACACCTTC.

The chain employs TRBV7-9 and TRBJ1-2, with 10 positions matching TRBD1. This CDR3 has 15 amino acids. V was pared by 2 bases and J by 8 bases, with 8 bases of the junction left unmatched. Germline values: CDR1 SEHNR, CDR2 FQNEAQ (reference sequence). CDR3 in DNA: TGTGCCAGCAGCTTAAACCGGGACAGGGGATCAGGCTACACCTTC. Its translation: CASSLNRDRGSGYTF.

This clone was seen a handful of times. J is TRBJ1-2 and V is TRBV6-1; no reliable D call. V lost 2 bases, J lost 4 bases, and 8 bases lay in between. The germline V gene encodes CDR1 MNHNS and CDR2 SASEGT. The CDR3 sequence is 13 residues long. CDR3 DNA: TGTGCCAGCAGTGAACGAGGCAGCTATGGCTACACCTTC. Its translation is CASSERGSYGYTF.

The chain links TRBV9 to TRBJ2-7; possibly TRBD1 for D (5 bases). The V end was cut by 0 bases, the J end by 7 bases, with 20 bases between. The CDR3 loop spans 16 amino acids. Germline assignment: CDR1 SGDLS and CDR2 YYNGEE. Written as DNA, the CDR3 is TGTGCCAGCAGCGTAGATGTGGGGCAGGGCCTGAGGGAGCAGTACTTC. Translating gives CASSVDVGQGLREQYF.

The chain joins TRBV27 to TRBJ1-5; no reliable D call. The CDR3 contains 16 residues. Germline CDR1 reads MNHEY; CDR2 reads SMNVEV (reference sequence). V shed 7 bases and J shed 1 base, with 17 bases lying between them. The CDR3 nucleotides read TGTGCCAGCATGGGTCTTGAGCAGTGGAGCAATCAGCCCCAGCATTTT. Amino acids: CASMGLEQWSNQPQHF.